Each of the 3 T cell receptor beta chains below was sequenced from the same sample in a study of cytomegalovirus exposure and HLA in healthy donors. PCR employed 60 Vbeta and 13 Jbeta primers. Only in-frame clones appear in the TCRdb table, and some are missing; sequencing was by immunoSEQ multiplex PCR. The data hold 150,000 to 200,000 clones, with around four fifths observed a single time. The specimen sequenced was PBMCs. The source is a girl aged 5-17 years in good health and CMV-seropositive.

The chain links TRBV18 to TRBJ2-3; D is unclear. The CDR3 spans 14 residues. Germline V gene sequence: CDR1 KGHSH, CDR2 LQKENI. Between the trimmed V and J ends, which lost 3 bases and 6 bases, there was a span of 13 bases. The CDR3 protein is CASSPGLSGDTQYF. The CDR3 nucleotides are TGTGCCAGCTCACCTGGGCTAAGTGGGGATACGCAGTATTTT. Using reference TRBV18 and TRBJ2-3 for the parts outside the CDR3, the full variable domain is NAGVMQNPRHLVRRRGQEARLRCSPMKGHSHVYWYRQLPEEGLKFMVYLQKENIIDESGMPKERFSAEFPKEGPSILRIQQVVRGDSAAYFCASSPGLSGDTQYFGPGTRLTVL.

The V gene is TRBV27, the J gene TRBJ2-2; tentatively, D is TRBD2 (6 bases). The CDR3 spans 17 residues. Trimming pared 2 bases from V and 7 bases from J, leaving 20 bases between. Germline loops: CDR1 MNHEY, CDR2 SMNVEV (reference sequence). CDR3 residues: CASSLNSGGAIFGELFF. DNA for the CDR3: TGTGCCAGCAGTTTAAATAGCGGAGGGGCAATCTTCGGGGAGCTGTTTTTT.

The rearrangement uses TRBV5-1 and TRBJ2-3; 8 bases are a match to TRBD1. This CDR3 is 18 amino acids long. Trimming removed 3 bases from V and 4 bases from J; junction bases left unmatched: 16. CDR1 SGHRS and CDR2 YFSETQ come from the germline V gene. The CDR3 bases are TGCGCCAGCAGCTGGGGGACAGGCCGGGGACTGGGTGCAGATACGCAGTATTTT. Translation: CASSWGTGRGLGADTQYF.